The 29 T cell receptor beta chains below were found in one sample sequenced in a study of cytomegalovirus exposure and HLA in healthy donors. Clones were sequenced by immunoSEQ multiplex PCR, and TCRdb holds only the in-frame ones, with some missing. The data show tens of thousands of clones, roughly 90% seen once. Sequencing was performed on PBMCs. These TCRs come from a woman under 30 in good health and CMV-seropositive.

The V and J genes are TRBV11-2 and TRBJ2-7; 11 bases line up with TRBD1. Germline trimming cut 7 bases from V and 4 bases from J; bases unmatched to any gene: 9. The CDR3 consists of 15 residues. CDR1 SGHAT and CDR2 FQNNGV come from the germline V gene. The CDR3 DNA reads TGTGCCAGCAACGGAGGGGACAGGGGGAAATACGAGCAGTACTTC. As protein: CASNGGDRGKYEQYF.

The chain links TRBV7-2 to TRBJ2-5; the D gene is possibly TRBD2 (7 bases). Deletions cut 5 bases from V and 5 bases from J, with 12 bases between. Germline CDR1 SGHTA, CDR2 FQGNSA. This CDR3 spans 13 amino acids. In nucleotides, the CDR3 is TGTGCCAGCAGCCCGGGGGGCCGGGAGACCCAGTACTTC. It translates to CASSPGGRETQYF.

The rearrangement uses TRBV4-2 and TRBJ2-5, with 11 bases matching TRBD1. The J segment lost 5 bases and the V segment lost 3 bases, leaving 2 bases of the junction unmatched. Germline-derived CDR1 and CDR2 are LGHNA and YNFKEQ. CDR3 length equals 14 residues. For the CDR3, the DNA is TGTGCCAGCAGCCAGGACAGGGGGCTGGAGACCCAGTACTTC. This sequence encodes CASSQDRGLETQYF.

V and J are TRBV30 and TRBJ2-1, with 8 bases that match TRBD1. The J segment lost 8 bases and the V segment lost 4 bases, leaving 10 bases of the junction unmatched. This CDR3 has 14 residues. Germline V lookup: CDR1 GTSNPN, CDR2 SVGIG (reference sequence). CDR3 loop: CAWKFGQGFDEQFF. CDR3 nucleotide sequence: TGTGCCTGGAAGTTCGGACAGGGTTTCGATGAGCAGTTCTTC.

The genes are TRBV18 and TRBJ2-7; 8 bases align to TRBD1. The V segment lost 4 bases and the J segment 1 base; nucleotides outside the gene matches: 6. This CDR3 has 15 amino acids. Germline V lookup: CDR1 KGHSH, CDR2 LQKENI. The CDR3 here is CASSLTGETSYEQYF. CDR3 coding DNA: TGTGCCAGCTCACTGACAGGGGAAACGTCCTACGAGCAGTACTTC.

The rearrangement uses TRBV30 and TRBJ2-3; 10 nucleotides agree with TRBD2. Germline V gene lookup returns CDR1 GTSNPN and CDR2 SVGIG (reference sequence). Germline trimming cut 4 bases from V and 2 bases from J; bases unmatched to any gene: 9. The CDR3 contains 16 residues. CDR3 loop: CAWISQLAGITDTQYF. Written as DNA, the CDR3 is TGTGCCTGGATTAGTCAACTAGCGGGGATCACAGATACGCAGTATTTT.

The CDR3 DNA sequence: TGTGCCAGCAGCCCACGACCGGGACAGGGGTATGAAAAACTGTTTTTT. Its translation: CASSPRPGQGYEKLFF. This rearrangement joins TRBV5-5 to TRBJ1-4; 10 bases are a match to TRBD1. CDR1 is SGHKS and CDR2 is YYEKEE in the germline V gene (reference sequence). The CDR3 consists of 16 residues. The trim removed 4 bases at V and 6 bases at J, leaving 9 bases unmatched.

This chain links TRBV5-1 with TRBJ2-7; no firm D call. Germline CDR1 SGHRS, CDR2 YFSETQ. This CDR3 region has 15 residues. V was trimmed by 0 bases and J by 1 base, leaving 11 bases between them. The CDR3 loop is CASSLASFGSYEQYF. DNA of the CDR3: TGCGCCAGCAGCTTGGCTTCGTTCGGGTCCTACGAGCAGTACTTC.

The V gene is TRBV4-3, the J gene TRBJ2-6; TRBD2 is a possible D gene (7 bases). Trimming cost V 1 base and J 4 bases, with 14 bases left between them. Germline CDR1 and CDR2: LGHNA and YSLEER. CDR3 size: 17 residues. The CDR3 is CASSQGAGASGANVLTF. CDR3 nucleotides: TGCGCCAGCAGCCAAGGCGCGGGGGCATCGGGGGCCAACGTCCTGACTTTC.

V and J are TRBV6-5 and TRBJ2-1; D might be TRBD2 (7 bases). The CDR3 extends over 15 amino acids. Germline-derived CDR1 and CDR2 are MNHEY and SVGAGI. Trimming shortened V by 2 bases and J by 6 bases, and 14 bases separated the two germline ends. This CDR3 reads CASSYRGGAINEQFF. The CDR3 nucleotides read TGTGCCAGCAGTTACCGTGGGGGGGCTATCAATGAGCAGTTCTTC.

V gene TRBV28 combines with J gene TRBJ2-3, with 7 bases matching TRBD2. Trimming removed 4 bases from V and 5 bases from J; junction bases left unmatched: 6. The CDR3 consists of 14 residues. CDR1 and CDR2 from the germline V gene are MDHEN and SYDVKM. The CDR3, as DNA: TGTGCCAGCAGTTGGGGGGGAGTGGGAGATACGCAGTATTTT. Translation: CASSWGGVGDTQYF.

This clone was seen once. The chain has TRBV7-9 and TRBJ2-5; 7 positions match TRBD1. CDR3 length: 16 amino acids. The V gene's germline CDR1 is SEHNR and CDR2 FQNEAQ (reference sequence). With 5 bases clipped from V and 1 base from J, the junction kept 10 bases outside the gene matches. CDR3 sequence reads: CASSKTDRSVQETQYF. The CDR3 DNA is TGTGCCAGCAGCAAAACGGACAGGTCGGTCCAAGAGACCCAGTACTTC. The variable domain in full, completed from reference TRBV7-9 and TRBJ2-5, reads DTGVSQNPRHKITKRGQNVTFRCDPISEHNRLYWYRQTLGQGPEFLTYFQNEAQLEKSRLLSDRFSAERPKGSFSTLEIQRTEQGDSAMYLCASSKTDRSVQETQYFGPGTRLLVL.

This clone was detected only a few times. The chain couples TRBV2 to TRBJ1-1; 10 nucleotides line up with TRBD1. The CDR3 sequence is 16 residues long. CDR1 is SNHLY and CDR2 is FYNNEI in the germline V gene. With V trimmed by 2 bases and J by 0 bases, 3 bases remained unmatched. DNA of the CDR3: TGTGCCAGCAGTGAATGGGGACAGGGGATGAACACTGAAGCTTTCTTT. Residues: CASSEWGQGMNTEAFF.

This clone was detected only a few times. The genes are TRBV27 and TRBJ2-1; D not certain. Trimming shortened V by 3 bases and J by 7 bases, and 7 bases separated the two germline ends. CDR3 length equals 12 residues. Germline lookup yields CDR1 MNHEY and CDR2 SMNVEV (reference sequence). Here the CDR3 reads CASSLGPNEQFF. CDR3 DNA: TGTGCCAGCAGTTTGGGCCCAAATGAGCAGTTCTTC.

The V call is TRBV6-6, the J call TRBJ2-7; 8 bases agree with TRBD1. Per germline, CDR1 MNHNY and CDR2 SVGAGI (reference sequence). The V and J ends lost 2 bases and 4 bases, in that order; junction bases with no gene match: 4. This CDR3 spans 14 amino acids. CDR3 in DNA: TGTGCCAGCAGTTACCGGGACAGGAGTTACGAGCAGTACTTC. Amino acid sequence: CASSYRDRSYEQYF.

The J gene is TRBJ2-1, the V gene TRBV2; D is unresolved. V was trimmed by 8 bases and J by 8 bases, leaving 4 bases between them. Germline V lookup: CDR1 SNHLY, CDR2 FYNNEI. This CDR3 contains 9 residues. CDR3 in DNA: TGTGCCAGCGGAGATGAGCAGTTCTTC. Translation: CASGDEQFF.

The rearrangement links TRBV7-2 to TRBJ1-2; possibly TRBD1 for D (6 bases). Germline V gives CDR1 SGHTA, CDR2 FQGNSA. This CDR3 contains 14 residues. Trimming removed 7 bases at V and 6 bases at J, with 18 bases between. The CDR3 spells CASTKLLNRDGYTF. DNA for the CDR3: TGTGCCAGCACCAAATTACTCAACAGGGATGGCTACACCTTC. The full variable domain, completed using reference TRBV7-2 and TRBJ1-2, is GAGVSQSPSNKVTEKGKDVELRCDPISGHTALYWYRQSLGQGLEFLIYFQGNSAPDKSGLPSDRFSAERTGGSVSTLTIQRTQQEDSAVYLCASTKLLNRDGYTFGSGTRLTVV.

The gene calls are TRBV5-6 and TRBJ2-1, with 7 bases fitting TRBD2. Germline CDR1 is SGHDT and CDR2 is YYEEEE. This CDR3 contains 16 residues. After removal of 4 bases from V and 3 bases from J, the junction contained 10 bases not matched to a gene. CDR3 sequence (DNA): TGTGCCAGCAGCCTACGTACGACTAGCATCTACAATGAGCAGTTCTTC. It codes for CASSLRTTSIYNEQFF.

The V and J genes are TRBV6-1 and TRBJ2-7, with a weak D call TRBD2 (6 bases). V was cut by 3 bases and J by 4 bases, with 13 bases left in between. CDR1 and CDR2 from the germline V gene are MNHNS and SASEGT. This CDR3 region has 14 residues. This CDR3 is CASSDPSAGYEQYF. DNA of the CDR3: TGTGCCAGCAGTGACCCCTCGGCGGGGTACGAGCAGTACTTC.

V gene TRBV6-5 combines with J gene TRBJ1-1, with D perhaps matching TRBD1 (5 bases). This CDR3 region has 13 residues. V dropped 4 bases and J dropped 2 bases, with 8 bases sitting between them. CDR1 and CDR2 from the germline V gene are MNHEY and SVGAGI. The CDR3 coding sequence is TGTGCCAGCAGTTTGGGGCTTAACACTGAAGCTTTCTTT. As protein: CASSLGLNTEAFF.

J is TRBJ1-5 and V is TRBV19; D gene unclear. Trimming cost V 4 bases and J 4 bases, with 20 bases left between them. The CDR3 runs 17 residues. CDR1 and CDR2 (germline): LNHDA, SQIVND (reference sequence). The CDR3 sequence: CASSRLASTVENQPQHF. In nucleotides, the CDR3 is TGTGCCAGTAGTAGACTCGCGAGTACCGTGGAGAATCAGCCCCAGCATTTT.

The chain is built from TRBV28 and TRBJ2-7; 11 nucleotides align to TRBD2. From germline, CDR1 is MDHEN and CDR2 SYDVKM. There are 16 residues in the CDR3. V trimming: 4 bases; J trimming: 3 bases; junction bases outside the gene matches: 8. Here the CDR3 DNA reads TGTGCCAGCAGTTCCTGGGGGACTAGCGGAGGCTACGAGCAGTACTTC. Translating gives CASSSWGTSGGYEQYF.

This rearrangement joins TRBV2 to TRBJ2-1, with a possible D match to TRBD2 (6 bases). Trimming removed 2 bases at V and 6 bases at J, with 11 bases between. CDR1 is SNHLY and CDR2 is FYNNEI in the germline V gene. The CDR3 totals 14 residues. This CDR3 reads CASSEHQLANEQFF. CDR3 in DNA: TGTGCCAGCAGTGAACATCAACTAGCCAATGAGCAGTTCTTC.

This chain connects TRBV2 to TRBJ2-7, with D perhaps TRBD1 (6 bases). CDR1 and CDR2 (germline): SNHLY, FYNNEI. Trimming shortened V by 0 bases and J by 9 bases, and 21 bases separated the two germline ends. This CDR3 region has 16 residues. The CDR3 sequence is CASSEANAGTLGGQYF. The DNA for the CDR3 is TGTGCCAGCAGTGAAGCTAATGCAGGGACCCTAGGGGGGCAGTACTTC.

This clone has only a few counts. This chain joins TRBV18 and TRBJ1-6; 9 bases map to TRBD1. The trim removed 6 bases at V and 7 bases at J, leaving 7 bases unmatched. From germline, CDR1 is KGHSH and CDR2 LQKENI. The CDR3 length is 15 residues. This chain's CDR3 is CASSTVGTGNSPLHF. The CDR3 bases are TGTGCCAGCTCTACGGTGGGGACAGGGAATTCACCCCTCCACTTT.

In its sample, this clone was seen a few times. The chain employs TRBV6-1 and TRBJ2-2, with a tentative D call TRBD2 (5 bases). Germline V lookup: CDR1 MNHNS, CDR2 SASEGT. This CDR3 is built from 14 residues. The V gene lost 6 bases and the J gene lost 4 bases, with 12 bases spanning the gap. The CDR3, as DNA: TGTGCCAGCAGCGGGATCACTTCCACCGGGGAGCTGTTTTTT. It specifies CASSGITSTGELFF.

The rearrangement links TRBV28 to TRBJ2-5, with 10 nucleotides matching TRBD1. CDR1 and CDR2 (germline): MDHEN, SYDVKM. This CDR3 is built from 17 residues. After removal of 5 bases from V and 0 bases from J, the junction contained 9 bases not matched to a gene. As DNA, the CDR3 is TGTGCCAGCAGTCAAGGGAGGACAGGGGGGTACCAAGAGACCCAGTACTTC. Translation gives CASSQGRTGGYQETQYF.

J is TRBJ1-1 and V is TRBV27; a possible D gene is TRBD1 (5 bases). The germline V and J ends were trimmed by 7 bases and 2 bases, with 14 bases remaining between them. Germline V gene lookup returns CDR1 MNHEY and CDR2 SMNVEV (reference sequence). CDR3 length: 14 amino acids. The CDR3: CASIPGGGNTEAFF. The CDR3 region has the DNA TGTGCCAGCATCCCGGGGGGAGGAAACACTGAAGCTTTCTTT.

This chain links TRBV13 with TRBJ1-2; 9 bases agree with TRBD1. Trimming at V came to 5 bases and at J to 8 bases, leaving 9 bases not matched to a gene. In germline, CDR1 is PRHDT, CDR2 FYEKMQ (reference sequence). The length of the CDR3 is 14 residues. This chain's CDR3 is CASSPPGTGKGYTF. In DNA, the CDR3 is TGTGCCAGCAGCCCGCCTGGGACAGGGAAAGGCTACACCTTC.